The next 19 T cell receptor beta chains were all read from a single sample in a study of shared clonotypes between healthy human individuals. The protocol was immunoSEQ multiplex PCR, while the TCRdb copy is restricted to in-frame clones and leaves out a portion. The table includes approximately 710,000 clones, 90% detected once. Sequencing was carried out using memory CD8+ T cells from PBMCs. Subset denoted: CD45RO+ cells pooled with CCR7-negative TemRA cells. These TCRs come from a man aged 18 to 30 in good health. Some clones in this sample may be carry-over from other donors' samples.

This chain joins TRBV2 and TRBJ2-7, with 7 bases aligning to TRBD1. The CDR3 contains 13 residues. Germline V gene sequence: CDR1 SNHLY, CDR2 FYNNEI. V was pared by 7 bases and J by 4 bases, with 7 bases of the junction left unmatched. The CDR3 loop reads CASTGTVEYEQYF. The CDR3 DNA follows: TGTGCCAGCACCGGGACAGTTGAATACGAGCAGTACTTC.

This chain connects TRBV9 to TRBJ1-1; TRBD1 is a possible D gene (5 bases). This CDR3 comprises 13 residues. Trimming removed 7 bases at V and 2 bases at J, with 12 bases between. Germline CDR1 SGDLS, CDR2 YYNGEE. As DNA, the CDR3 is TGTGCCAGCCGTCAGGGTATTAACACTGAAGCTTTCTTT. Its protein product is CASRQGINTEAFF.

This chain joins TRBV5-1 and TRBJ2-7; D might be TRBD1 (5 bases). The germline V and J ends were trimmed by 2 bases and 5 bases, with 11 bases remaining between them. Germline values: CDR1 SGHRS, CDR2 YFSETQ. There are 13 residues in the CDR3. Written as DNA, the CDR3 is TGCGCCAGCAGCTTAATTAGGGGAAACGAGCAGTACTTC. Translating gives CASSLIRGNEQYF. The full variable domain, its missing parts supplied by reference TRBV5-1 and TRBJ2-7, is KAGVTQTPRYLIKTRGQQVTLSCSPISGHRSVSWYQQTPGQGLQFLFEYFSETQRNKGNFPGRFSGRQFSNSRSEMNVSTLELGDSALYLCASSLIRGNEQYFGPGTRLTVT.

CDR3 in amino acids: CASSLGRVNTEAFF. CDR3 coding DNA: TGCGCCAGCAGCCTGGGACGGGTGAACACTGAAGCTTTCTTT. The V and J genes are TRBV4-1 and TRBJ1-1; D perhaps matches TRBD1 (5 bases). This CDR3 comprises 14 residues. In germline, CDR1 is MGHRA, CDR2 YSYEKL. Trimming left V 4 bases short and J 0 bases short, with 9 bases between.

The chain couples TRBV7-9 to TRBJ2-5; TRBD2 is a possible D gene (6 bases). The end of the DNA aligns better with TRBJ2-7, so the J call may be wrong. Germline CDR1 and CDR2: SEHNR and FQNEAQ (reference sequence). The CDR3 extends over 12 amino acids. The CDR3 here is CASTLSGSEQYF. Here the CDR3 DNA reads TGTGCCAGCACCCTTAGCGGCAGCGAGCAGTACTTC.

This clone was picked up a small number of times. J is TRBJ2-5 and V is TRBV30, with 11 bases that match TRBD1. The junction had 5 bases not matched to a gene; V was cut back by 0 bases and J by 5 bases. CDR3 length equals 15 residues. Germline CDR1 reads GTSNPN; CDR2 reads SVGIG (reference sequence). Here the CDR3 DNA reads TGTGCCTGGAGTGTACGGACAGGGGGCTTTGAGACCCAGTACTTC. Translation gives CAWSVRTGGFETQYF.

The chain has TRBV7-9 and TRBJ2-3; D not resolved. Per the germline V gene, CDR1 is SEHNR and CDR2 is FQNEAQ (reference sequence). The V end lost 1 base, the J end lost 2 bases, and 7 bases lay between the germline ends. The CDR3 is made up of 14 amino acids. CDR3: CASSLVLHTDTQYF. The CDR3 bases are TGTGCCAGCAGCTTAGTACTACACACAGATACGCAGTATTTT.

The chain recombines TRBV19 with TRBJ2-5, with 8 bases aligning to TRBD2. The CDR3 is 15 residues long. CDR1 and CDR2 from the germline V gene are LNHDA and SQIVND (reference sequence). The V and J ends lost 5 bases and 4 bases, in that order; junction bases with no gene match: 9. This CDR3 reads CASSSSGGAVETQYF. DNA of the CDR3: TGTGCCAGTAGTTCCTCGGGAGGGGCGGTAGAGACCCAGTACTTC. Using reference TRBV19 and TRBJ2-5 for the parts outside the CDR3, the full variable domain is DGGITQSPKYLFRKEGQNVTLSCEQNLNHDAMYWYRQDPGQGLRLIYYSQIVNDFQKGDIAEGYSVSREKKESFPLTVTSAQKNPTAFYLCASSSSGGAVETQYFGPGTRLLVL.

J is TRBJ2-6 and V is TRBV30; maybe TRBD2 (5 bases). The CDR3 runs 14 residues. Germline V gene lookup returns CDR1 GTSNPN and CDR2 SVGIG (reference sequence). Trimming pared 1 base from V and 1 base from J, leaving 5 bases between. The DNA of the CDR3 is TGTGCCTGGAGTGCGGGGTCTGGGGCCAACGTCCTGACTTTC. Its translation: CAWSAGSGANVLTF. Based on the CDR3 plus reference TRBV30 and TRBJ2-6, the full variable domain is SQTIHQWPATLVQPVGSPLSLECTVEGTSNPNLYWYRQAAGRGLQLLFYSVGIGQISSEVPQNLSASRPQDRQFILSSKKLLLSDSGFYLCAWSAGSGANVLTFGAGSRLTVL.

This chain uses TRBV4-1 with TRBJ1-1, with no clear D. Trimming shortened V by 3 bases and J by 6 bases, and 17 bases separated the two germline ends. The CDR3 runs to 15 residues. Germline V gene data show CDR1 as MGHRA and CDR2 as YSYEKL. The CDR3 reads CASSQRTDPAAEAFF. As DNA, the CDR3 is TGCGCCAGCAGCCAGCGGACGGACCCCGCCGCTGAAGCTTTCTTT.

The rearrangement links TRBV7-9 to TRBJ2-7; 11 bases fit TRBD2. Germline V CDR1 and CDR2: SEHNR, FQNEAQ (reference sequence). CDR3 length equals 15 residues. After removal of 5 bases from V and 4 bases from J, the junction contained 7 bases not matched to a gene. Written as DNA, the CDR3 is TGTGCCAGCAGCACCTCCGGGACTAGCGGTTACGAGCAGTACTTC. Its protein product is CASSTSGTSGYEQYF.

The rearrangement links TRBV6-4 to TRBJ2-1, with a weak D call TRBD2 (6 bases). The germline V gene has CDR1 MRHNA and CDR2 SNTAGT. V lost 6 bases and J 5 bases, leaving 14 bases between the germline ends. This CDR3 has 14 amino acids. CDR3 sequence (DNA): TGTGCCAGCAGAAGAGCGGGCGATCACAATGAGCAGTTCTTC. Its translation: CASRRAGDHNEQFF.

This chain uses TRBV7-8 with TRBJ1-5; tentative D call: TRBD1 (5 bases). CDR3 length: 17 amino acids. V was trimmed by 1 base and J by 0 bases, leaving 13 bases between them. From germline, CDR1 is SGHVS and CDR2 FQNEAQ. CDR3 amino acids: CASSLDAGTGSNQPQHF. The CDR3 DNA follows: TGTGCCAGCAGCTTAGATGCCGGGACGGGTAGCAATCAGCCCCAGCATTTT. Based on the CDR3 plus reference TRBV7-8 and TRBJ1-5, the full variable domain is GAGVSQSPRYKVAKRGQDVALRCDPISGHVSLFWYQQALGQGPEFLTYFQNEAQLDKSGLPSDRFFAERPEGSVSTLKIQRTQQEDSAVYLCASSLDAGTGSNQPQHFGDGTRLSIL.

The rearrangement joins TRBV15 to TRBJ2-7; TRBD2 matches 7 bases. The germline V gene has CDR1 LNHNV and CDR2 YYDKDF (reference sequence). The CDR3 is made up of 13 amino acids. Unmatched junction bases numbered 5, after V lost 5 bases and J lost 4 bases. The CDR3 bases are TGTGCCACCAGCGGGGGAGGGGTTTACGAGCAGTACTTC. Translated: CATSGGGVYEQYF.

V gene TRBV13 combines with J gene TRBJ1-1; possible D gene TRBD1, 5 bases. CDR1 and CDR2 (germline): PRHDT, FYEKMQ (reference sequence). The germline V and J ends were trimmed by 4 bases and 10 bases, with 13 bases remaining between them. The CDR3 is made up of 12 amino acids. The CDR3 loop is CASSSGPEGAFF. The CDR3 DNA sequence: TGTGCCAGCAGCTCGGGGCCGGAGGGAGCTTTCTTT.

The CDR3 DNA is TGTGCCAGCTCACCTACCTTTACGGGAGGGTCCTACAATGAGCAGTTCTTC. This translates into CASSPTFTGGSYNEQFF. V gene TRBV18 combines with J gene TRBJ2-1, with 8 bases that match TRBD2. V lost 3 bases to trimming and J lost 1 base; unmatched junction nucleotides: 8. The germline gives CDR1 KGHSH, CDR2 LQKENI. This CDR3 region has 17 residues.

This clone was observed once. The chain recombines TRBV29-1 with TRBJ2-1; the match to TRBD2 covers 8 bases. CDR1 and CDR2 from the germline V gene are SQVTM and ANQGSEA. CDR3 size: 13 residues. V gave up 4 bases and J gave up 7 bases; unmatched junction bases: 6. The CDR3 region is CSVAGLDRNEQFF. The CDR3 bases are TGCAGCGTTGCGGGACTAGACCGAAATGAGCAGTTCTTC.

The chain couples TRBV7-9 to TRBJ2-7; perhaps TRBD1 as D (6 bases). The CDR3 runs to 17 residues. Germline V lookup: CDR1 SEHNR, CDR2 FQNEAQ (reference sequence). With 0 bases removed from V and 2 bases from J, the gap between germline ends came to 17 bases. The CDR3 loop reads CASSLATGPHDPYEQYF. For the CDR3, the DNA is TGTGCCAGCAGCTTAGCGACAGGACCACACGATCCCTACGAGCAGTACTTC.

The V call is TRBV28, the J call TRBJ2-7, with 7 bases aligning to TRBD2. This CDR3 is built from 14 residues. Per the germline V gene, CDR1 is MDHEN and CDR2 is SYDVKM. The V segment lost 4 bases and the J segment 7 bases; nucleotides outside the gene matches: 10. As DNA, the CDR3 is TGTGCCAGCAGTTGGGCGGGAGCGGTATGGGAGCAGTACTTC. Its protein is CASSWAGAVWEQYF.